The following is a T cell receptor beta chain sequence with its context. This entry comes from a study of technical replicates of blood from several donors. Sequencing was performed with immunoSEQ multiplex PCR; in TCRdb, only in-frame clones are kept and a portion is missing. The top ten hold 0.2% to 0.3% of the sample, which has about 74,000 clones, roughly 94% seen once. Germline trimming cut 5 bases from V and 8 bases from J; bases unmatched to any gene: 10. Germline V lookup: CDR1 SEHNR, CDR2 FQNEAQ (reference sequence). This CDR3 is built from 14 residues. This TCR was recovered from a human donor in good health. The specimen was T cells isolated from PBMCs. V gene TRBV7-9 combines with J gene TRBJ2-7; TRBD1 matches at 9 bases. Written as DNA, the CDR3 is TGTGCCAGCAGCGCCTCCGGGACAGGGTTGCAGCAGTACTTC. Protein sequence: CASSASGTGLQQYF. The entire variable domain, with the rest obtained from reference TRBV7-9 and TRBJ2-7, is as follows: DTGVSQNPRHKITKRGQNVTFRCDPISEHNRLYWYRQTLGQGPEFLTYFQNEAQLEKSRLLSDRFSAERPKGSFSTLEIQRTEQGDSAMYLCASSASGTGLQQYFGPGTRLTVT.